The rows below give T cell receptor beta chains drawn from one sample of a study of blood T cell repertoires in COVID-19. Using immunoSEQ multiplex PCR, the repertoire was profiled, and TCRdb retains in-frame clones only, with some absent. The table includes around 200,000 clones, 70% to 90% detected once. Source material: peripheral blood. Every receptor here comes from a man aged 35 to 55 with acute or convalescent COVID-19. Both conserved end residues are part of each CDR3.

v_gene: TRBV30; CDR3aa: CAWSVRRRGGGTEAFF
v_gene: TRBV27; CDR3aa: CASSLTGSITEAFF
v_gene: TRBV3-1/TRBV3-2; CDR3aa: CASSQEFTAASTDTQYF
v_gene: TRBV5-1; CDR3aa: CASSDQGNTEAFF
v_gene: TRBV7-9; CDR3aa: CASSLDPIGETQYF
v_gene: TRBV4-1; CDR3aa: CASSQERQGNYEQYF
v_gene: TRBV4-3; CDR3aa: CASSQGADKPIRTGELFF
v_gene: TRBV6-5; CDR3aa: CASSYSRDTQYF
v_gene: TRBV7-3; CDR3aa: CASSLGSPRAGELFF
v_gene: TRBV5-6; CDR3aa: CASSNMGQGARSGYTF
v_gene: TRBV27; CDR3aa: CASSSPDRLWANVLTF
v_gene: TRBV28; CDR3aa: CASRRDRVKYEQYF
v_gene: TRBV10-3; CDR3aa: CAINIGDSMNTEAFF
v_gene: TRBV15; CDR3aa: CATSVPGQGGNEQFF
v_gene: TRBV27; CDR3aa: CASSLAGRDAGELFF
v_gene: TRBV28; CDR3aa: CASSTNYNEQFF
v_gene: TRBV5-4; CDR3aa: CASSLRQGGYEQYF
v_gene: TRBV7-9; CDR3aa: CASSRTVEMYEQYF